This is a list of T cell receptor beta chains from one sample in a study of blood T cell repertoires in COVID-19. The assay was immunoSEQ multiplex PCR, and TCRdb's table has in-frame clones only and misses some. The repertoire holds about 190,000 clones, with under 80% as singletons. The sample taken for sequencing was peripheral blood. These receptors all come from a woman aged 45 to 65 with acute or convalescent COVID-19. The CDR3 runs from the conserved cysteine through the conserved F or W. The D gene is left open where the match is weak. The size of a clone is reported for some rows only, either as once, few or many, or as a class for expanded clones.

>TRBJ2-1|-|TRBV11-3|-
TGTGCCAGCAGCCTCGGAGGGGGGGCGGATGAGCAGTTCTTC
CASSLGGGADEQFF
>TRBJ1-6|-|TRBV27|-
TGTGCCAGCAGCTTGACAGCTAATAATTCACCCCTCCACTTT
CASSLTANNSPLHF
>TRBJ2-7|-|TRBV6-2/TRBV6-3|-
TGTGCCAGCAGTACCACTTACGAGCAGTACTTC
CASSTTYEQYF
>TRBJ2-1|-|TRBV9|-
TGTGCCAGCAGCGTAGTGATCCGAGGTGAGCAGTTCTTC
CASSVVIRGEQFF
>TRBJ2-6|-|TRBV6-5|TRBD1
TGTGCCAGCAGGGACAGGGGGCGTGGGGCCAACGTCCTGACTTTC
CASRDRGRGANVLTF
>TRBJ2-1|few|TRBV4-1|-
TGCGCCAGCAGCCAAGGGTATCGGGGGATCCAGTTCTTC
CASSQGYRGIQFF
>TRBJ2-1|-|TRBV28|TRBD2
TGTGCCAGCAGTTTAATCCGGGGTAGCGGGTCGAATGAGCAGTTCTTC
CASSLIRGSGSNEQFF
>TRBJ2-7|-|TRBV5-5|TRBD2
TGTGCCACCGCGACCGGCGGGAGAGGGCACTACGAGCAGTACTTC
CATATGGRGHYEQYF
>TRBJ2-3|-|TRBV5-6|TRBD2
TGTGCCAGCAGCTCCCTAGCGGGGGTTTCCACAGATACGCAGTATTTT
CASSSLAGVSTDTQYF
>TRBJ2-1|-|TRBV4-1|TRBD2
TGCGCCAGCAGCCGGACTAGCGGGAGCTCCTACAATGAGCAGTTCTTC
CASSRTSGSSYNEQFF
>TRBJ2-3|-|TRBV5-8|-
TGTGCCAGCAGCCTCCACCGGGCCGGAGGGGATACGCAGTATTTT
CASSLHRAGGDTQYF
>TRBJ2-5|-|TRBV25-1|TRBD2
TGTGCCAGCAGCGATCAACTAGCGGGGGGCCAACGGGCCCAGTACTTC
CASSDQLAGGQRAQYF
>TRBJ1-1|-|TRBV7-9|-
TGTGCCAGCAGCTCGAGCATTGAAGCTTTCTTT
CASSSSIEAFF
>TRBJ2-7|once|TRBV2|-
TGTGCCAGCAGTATCAAGGGGGGAGGGCCCCACGAGCAGTACTTC
CASSIKGGGPHEQYF
>TRBJ2-1|-|TRBV19|TRBD1
TGTGCCAGTAGTTATAGGGGGCTACTTAACAATGAGCAGTTCTTC
CASSYRGLLNNEQFF
>TRBJ2-7|-|TRBV28|-
TGTGCCAGCACCGCGAACCGCCTATACTCCTACGAGCAGTACTTC
CASTANRLYSYEQYF
>TRBJ2-7|-|TRBV20-1|-
TGCAGTGCTGACAGCTCCTACGAGCAGTACTTC
CSADSSYEQYF
>TRBJ1-3|-|TRBV30|-
TGTGCCTGGAGTGCAATAGGAGGGGCGACCATATATTTT
CAWSAIGGATIYF
>TRBJ2-1|-|TRBV6-5|TRBD2
TGTGCCAGCAGTTGGGAAGGGAGGGATGAGCAGTTCTTC
CASSWEGRDEQFF
>TRBJ2-1|-|TRBV10-3|-
TGTGCCATCAGTGAGTCGGAGAGACGGGAGCAGTTCTTC
CAISESERREQFF
>TRBJ2-3|-|TRBV24-1|TRBD2
TGTGCCACCGCGTCTGGGGGGGAGTCAGATACGCAGTATTTT
CATASGGESDTQYF
>TRBJ2-3|-|TRBV24-1|TRBD2
TGTGCCACCAGTGATCTACGGGGACTAGCGGGGGGCCGCACAGATACGCAGTATTTT
CATSDLRGLAGGRTDTQYF
>TRBJ2-7|once|TRBV30|TRBD1
TGTGCCTGGAAAACCGGGACAGCGGCCTACGAGCAGTACTTC
CAWKTGTAAYEQYF
>TRBJ2-7|few|TRBV10-1|TRBD2
TGCGCCAGCAGTCCCCAGCGGGAGGGTTATGAGCAGTACTTC
CASSPQREGYEQYF
>TRBJ2-2|-|TRBV29-1|-
TGCAGCGGGGGGGACAGATCCGACACCGGGGAGCTGTTTTTT
CSGGDRSDTGELFF
>TRBJ2-5|few|TRBV6-2/TRBV6-3|TRBD2
TGTGCCAGCAGTTACCCCTCGGGACTACGGACCGGGGAGACCCAGTACTTC
CASSYPSGLRTGETQYF
>TRBJ2-3|-|TRBV5-1|TRBD1
TGCGCCAGCAGCTTGGGACAGGGGGATCGCACAGATACGCAGTATTTT
CASSLGQGDRTDTQYF
>TRBJ1-2|few|TRBV7-2|TRBD1
TGTGCCAGCAGAAAACAGGGGGCGGTGTATGGCTACACCTTC
CASRKQGAVYGYTF
>TRBJ1-5|-|TRBV6-5|TRBD1
TGTGCCAGCGGGCAGGGGGATCAGCCCCAGCATTTT
CASGQGDQPQHF
>TRBJ1-6|-|TRBV30|TRBD1
TGTGCCTGGTCGGCTCGGGACAGGGGGAATTCACCCCTCCACTTT
CAWSARDRGNSPLHF
>TRBJ2-4|-|TRBV30|-
TGTGCCTGGAGTGTTCAGACTTTAGCCAAAAACATTCAGTACTTC
CAWSVQTLAKNIQYF
>TRBJ2-1|-|TRBV10-3|TRBD2
TGTGCCATCAAAGGGACTAGCGCAAACAATGGGCAGTTCTTC
CAIKGTSANNGQFF
>TRBJ2-3|-|TRBV29-1|-
TGCAGCGTCAGACGGGGGATAGACACAGATACGCAGTATTTT
CSVRRGIDTDTQYF
>TRBJ1-1|-|TRBV9|-
TGTGCCAGCAGCGTAGTCCCAGGGAACACTGAAGCTTTCTTT
CASSVVPGNTEAFF
>TRBJ2-3|few|TRBV28|-
TGTGCCAGCAAGTCCTTCGGGGGTGCAGATACGCAGTATTTT
CASKSFGGADTQYF
>TRBJ2-7|-|TRBV3-1/TRBV3-2|TRBD1
TGTGCCAGCAGCCAAGACGAGACAGGGGTGTCTCAGCAGTACTTC
CASSQDETGVSQQYF
>TRBJ2-5|-|TRBV9|-
TGTGCCAGCAGCGTAAACTCCTACGGGACCCAGTACTTC
CASSVNSYGTQYF
>TRBJ2-1|-|TRBV5-1|TRBD1
TGCGCCAGCAGCTCCGGGACAGGCTCCTACAATGAGCAGTTCTTC
CASSSGTGSYNEQFF
>TRBJ2-1|-|TRBV5-1|TRBD1
TGCGCCTCCCGGGACAGCGAATTCTATGAGCAGTTCTTC
CASRDSEFYEQFF
>TRBJ2-1|-|TRBV7-2|-
TGTGCCAGCAGCCCTTCCCCGGGCAATGAGCAGTTCTTC
CASSPSPGNEQFF
>TRBJ2-1|-|TRBV18|TRBD2
TGTGCCAGCTCACCACTCGGACTAGCGGGAGAAGGTACCGGGGATGAGCAGTTCTTC
CASSPLGLAGEGTGDEQFF
>TRBJ1-6|-|TRBV3-1/TRBV3-2|-
TGTGCCAGCAGCCAAAACCCAGGAAAGAATTCACCCCTCCACTTT
CASSQNPGKNSPLHF
>TRBJ1-1|-|TRBV2|TRBD1
TGTGCCAGCACTCGGACAGGACCGAACACTGAAGCTTTCTTT
CASTRTGPNTEAFF
>TRBJ1-3|-|TRBV20-1|-
TGCAGTGCTAGAAGACAAAACACCATATATTTT
CSARRQNTIYF
>TRBJ1-3|-|TRBV30|-
TGTGCCTGGACATCGGGTGACTCTGGAAACACCATATATTTT
CAWTSGDSGNTIYF
>TRBJ1-2|-|TRBV28|-
TGTGCCAGCAGTTGGACAGATTATGGCTACACCTTC
CASSWTDYGYTF
>TRBJ2-7|-|TRBV25-1|-
TGTGCCAGCAGTACCACTGGGGGAGGTTTTGACGAGCAGTACTTC
CASSTTGGGFDEQYF
>TRBJ1-5|-|TRBV28|-
TGTGCCAGCAGCTCAGGGGTAGGGGGGGAGAACCAGCATTTT
CASSSGVGGENQHF
>TRBJ2-1|-|TRBV7-7|-
TGTGCTAGCAGCTTAGTGGCGACTAGTGCTAATGAGCAGTTCTTC
CASSLVATSANEQFF
>TRBJ1-5|few|TRBV4-2|-
TGTGCCAGCAGCCAAGATCGAGGAGAGGCCCCATTACGCCAGCATTTT
CASSQDRGEAPLRQHF
>TRBJ2-1|few|TRBV18|-
TGTGCCAGCTCACCCAAGGGACATTTAATCTCCTACAATGAGCAGTTCTTC
CASSPKGHLISYNEQFF
>TRBJ2-7|-|TRBV4-1|-
TGCGCCAGCAGCCCTGGACACATCTACGAGCAGTACTTC
CASSPGHIYEQYF
>TRBJ2-7|-|TRBV7-2|TRBD2
TGTGCCAGCAGCTTAGGGGTAGCGGGAGTCACCTACGAGCAGTACTTC
CASSLGVAGVTYEQYF
>TRBJ2-4|-|TRBV28|TRBD1
TGTGCCAGCAGTTTAAGGGACAGACCAAACATTCAGTACTTC
CASSLRDRPNIQYF
>TRBJ2-7|once|TRBV7-9|TRBD2
TGTGCCAGCAGCGAGCGGGAGGACGAGCAGTACTTC
CASSEREDEQYF
>TRBJ2-3|many|TRBV24-1|TRBD2
TGTGCCACCAGTGATTCGAGGACTAGGACGACAGATACGCAGTATTTT
CATSDSRTRTTDTQYF
>TRBJ2-7|-|TRBV30|TRBD1
TGTGCCTGGAGGGACAGGCGCTACGAGCAGTACTTC
CAWRDRRYEQYF
>TRBJ2-7|-|TRBV11-2|-
TGTGCCAGCAGCTTGGGTCAGGGTGGTAAGCGCTATCCCTCCTACGAGCAGTACTTC
CASSLGQGGKRYPSYEQYF
>TRBJ2-3|once|TRBV4-1|TRBD1
TGCGCCAGCAGCTTCGGACAGGACAACACAGATACGCAGTATTTT
CASSFGQDNTDTQYF